This T cell receptor (beta chain) was recovered during a study of cytomegalovirus exposure and HLA in healthy donors. A multiplex PCR was run with 60 Vbeta primers and 13 Jbeta primers. Sequenced by immunoSEQ multiplex PCR; TCRdb stores in-frame clones only, minus some. The data hold about 130,000 clones, with approximately 83% observed a single time. The sequence was obtained from a woman in her thirties or forties in good health and CMV-seropositive. Sequencing was carried out using PBMCs.

CDR3 in amino acids: CASSPSVSSGANVLTF. In nucleotides, the CDR3 is TGTGCCAGCTCACCATCAGTAAGCTCTGGGGCCAACGTCCTGACTTTC. V and J are TRBV18 and TRBJ2-6; no reliable D call. The CDR3 sequence is 16 residues long. V lost 2 bases and J lost 0, with 8 bases in between. Germline CDR1 reads KGHSH; CDR2 reads LQKENI.